A selection of T cell receptor beta chains follows, all from one sample in a study of blood T cell repertoires in COVID-19. The data were produced by immunoSEQ multiplex PCR, yet TCRdb's version contains in-frame clones alone and is incomplete. The data contain 50,000 or so clones, roughly 88% of them singletons. The material sequenced was peripheral blood. Receptor source: a man aged 65-85 years with acute or convalescent COVID-19. Each CDR3 is given with its conserved first and last residue. Each record gives: V gene, D gene, J gene, CDR3 protein, CDR3 DNA. The D gene is left open where the match is weak.

TRBV10-2	TRBD1	TRBJ1-2	CANPRGEGYTF	TGCGCCAACCCCAGGGGGGAGGGCTACACCTTC
TRBV4-1	-	TRBJ1-2	CASSHPTRRYGYTF	TGCGCCAGCAGCCACCCTACACGGAGGTATGGCTACACCTTC
TRBV19	TRBD2	TRBJ2-7	CASSSPHGLAGGYEQYF	TGTGCCAGTAGTAGTCCCCACGGACTAGCGGGGGGCTACGAGCAGTACTTC
TRBV7-2	-	TRBJ2-2	CASSLGRGPNTGELFF	TGTGCCAGCAGCTTAGGGCGGGGACCAAACACCGGGGAGCTGTTTTTT
TRBV30	TRBD2	TRBJ2-1	CAWTLLAGVEQFF	TGTGCCTGGACCCTCCTAGCGGGGGTTGAGCAGTTCTTC
TRBV5-1	TRBD2	TRBJ2-5	CASGTSGGGRQETQYF	TGCGCCAGCGGGACTAGCGGGGGGGGTCGGCAAGAGACCCAGTACTTC
TRBV5-1	-	TRBJ2-2	CASSRGQSNTGELFF	TGCGCCAGCAGCCGCGGACAGAGTAACACCGGGGAGCTGTTTTTT
TRBV14	-	TRBJ1-1	CASSLLSLNTEAFF	TGTGCCAGCAGCCTTCTCTCTTTGAACACTGAAGCTTTCTTT
TRBV6-2/TRBV6-3	-	TRBJ1-6	CASSYQGNVSPLHF	TGTGCCAGCAGTTACCAGGGAAATGTTTCACCCCTCCACTTT
TRBV29-1	TRBD2	TRBJ2-1	CSVDSGRSSYNEQFF	TGCAGCGTTGACAGCGGGAGATCCTCCTACAATGAGCAGTTCTTC
TRBV28	-	TRBJ2-1	CASSATGLLLREQFF	TGTGCCAGCAGTGCAACGGGACTTCTGCTCAGAGAGCAGTTCTTC
TRBV7-2	TRBD2	TRBJ2-1	CASSRTSVFNNEQFF	TGTGCCAGCAGCCGGACTAGCGTCTTTAACAATGAGCAGTTCTTC
TRBV18	TRBD1	TRBJ1-1	CASSPTGETEAFF	TGTGCCAGCTCACCGACAGGGGAGACTGAAGCTTTCTTT